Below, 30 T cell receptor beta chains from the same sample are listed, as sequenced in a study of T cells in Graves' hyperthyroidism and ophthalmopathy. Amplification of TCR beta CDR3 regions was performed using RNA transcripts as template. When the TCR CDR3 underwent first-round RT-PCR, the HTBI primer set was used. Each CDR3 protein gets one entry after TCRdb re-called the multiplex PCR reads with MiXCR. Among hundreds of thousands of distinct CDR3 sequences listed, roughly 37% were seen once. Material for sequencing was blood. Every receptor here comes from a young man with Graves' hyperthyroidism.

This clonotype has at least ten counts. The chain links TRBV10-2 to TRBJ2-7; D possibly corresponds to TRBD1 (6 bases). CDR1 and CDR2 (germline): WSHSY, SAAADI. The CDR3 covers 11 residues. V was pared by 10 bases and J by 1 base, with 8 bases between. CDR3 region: CATGQSYEQYF. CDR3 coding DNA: TGCGCCACCGGACAGTCCTACGAGCAGTACTTC.

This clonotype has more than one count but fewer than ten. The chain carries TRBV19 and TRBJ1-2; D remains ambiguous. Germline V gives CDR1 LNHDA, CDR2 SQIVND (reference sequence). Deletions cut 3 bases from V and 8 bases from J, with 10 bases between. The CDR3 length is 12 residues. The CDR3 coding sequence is TGTGCCAGTAGTATCCCCTTATACGGCTACACCTTC. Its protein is CASSIPLYGYTF.

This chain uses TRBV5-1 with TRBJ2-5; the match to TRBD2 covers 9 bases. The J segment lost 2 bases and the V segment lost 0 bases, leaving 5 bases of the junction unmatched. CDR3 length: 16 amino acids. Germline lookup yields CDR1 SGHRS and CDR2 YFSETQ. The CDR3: CASSLVPSGTQETQYF. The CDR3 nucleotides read TGCGCCAGCAGCTTGGTTCCTAGCGGGACTCAAGAGACCCAGTACTTC.

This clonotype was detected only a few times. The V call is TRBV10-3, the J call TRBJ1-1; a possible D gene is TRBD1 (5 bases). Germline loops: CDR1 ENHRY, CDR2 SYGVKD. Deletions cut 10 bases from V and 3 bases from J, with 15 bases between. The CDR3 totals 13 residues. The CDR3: CASNLQAYTEAFF. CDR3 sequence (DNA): TGTGCCAGCAACCTACAGGCGTACACTGAAGCTTTCTTT.

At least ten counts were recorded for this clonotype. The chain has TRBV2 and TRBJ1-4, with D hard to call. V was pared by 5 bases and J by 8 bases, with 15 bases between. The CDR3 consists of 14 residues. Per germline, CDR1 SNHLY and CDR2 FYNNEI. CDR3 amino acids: CASSQFRATEKLFF. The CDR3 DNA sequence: TGTGCCAGCAGTCAGTTTAGGGCGACGGAAAAACTGTTTTTT.

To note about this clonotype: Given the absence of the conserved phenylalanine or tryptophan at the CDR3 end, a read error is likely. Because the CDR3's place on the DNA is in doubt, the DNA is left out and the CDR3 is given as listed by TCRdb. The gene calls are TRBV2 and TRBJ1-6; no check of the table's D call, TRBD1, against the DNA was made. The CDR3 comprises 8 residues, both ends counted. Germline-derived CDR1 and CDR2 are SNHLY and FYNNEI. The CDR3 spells CASSLDIS.

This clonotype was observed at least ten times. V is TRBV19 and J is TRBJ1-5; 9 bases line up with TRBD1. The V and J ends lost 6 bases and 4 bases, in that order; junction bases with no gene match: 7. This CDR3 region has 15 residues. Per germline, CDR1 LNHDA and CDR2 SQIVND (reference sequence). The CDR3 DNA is TGTGCCAGTAGCCGCGGACAGGGGCCGAATCAGCCCCAGCATTTT. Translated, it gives CASSRGQGPNQPQHF. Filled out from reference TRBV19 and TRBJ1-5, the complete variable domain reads DGGITQSPKYLFRKEGQNVTLSCEQNLNHDAMYWYRQDPGQGLRLIYYSQIVNDFQKGDIAEGYSVSREKKESFPLTVTSAQKNPTAFYLCASSRGQGPNQPQHFGDGTRLSIL.

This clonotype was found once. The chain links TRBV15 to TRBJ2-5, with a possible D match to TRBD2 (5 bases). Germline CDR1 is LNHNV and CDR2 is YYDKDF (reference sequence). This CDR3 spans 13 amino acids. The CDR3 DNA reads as TGTGCTACCTACGACTACTCGAGAGAGACCCAGTACTTC. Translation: CATYDYSRETQYF.

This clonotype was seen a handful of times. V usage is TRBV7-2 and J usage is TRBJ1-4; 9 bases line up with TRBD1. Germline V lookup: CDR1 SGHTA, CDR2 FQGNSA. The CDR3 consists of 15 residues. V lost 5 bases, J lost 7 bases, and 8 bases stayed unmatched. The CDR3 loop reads CASSLSGTGSEKLFF. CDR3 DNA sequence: TGTGCCAGCAGCCTCTCCGGGACAGGGAGTGAAAAACTGTTTTTT.

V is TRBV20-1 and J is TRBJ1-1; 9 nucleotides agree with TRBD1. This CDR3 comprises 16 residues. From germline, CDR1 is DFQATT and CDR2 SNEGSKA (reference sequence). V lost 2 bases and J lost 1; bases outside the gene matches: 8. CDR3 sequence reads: CSARNRGLGRNTEAFF. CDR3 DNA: TGCAGTGCTAGAAACAGGGGGCTCGGTAGGAACACTGAAGCTTTCTTT.

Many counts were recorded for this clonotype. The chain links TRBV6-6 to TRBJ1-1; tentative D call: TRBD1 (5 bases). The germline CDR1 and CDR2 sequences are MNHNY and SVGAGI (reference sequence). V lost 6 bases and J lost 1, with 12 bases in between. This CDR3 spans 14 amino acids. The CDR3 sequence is CASSLGPRNTEAFF. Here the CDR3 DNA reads TGTGCCAGCAGCCTGGGACCTAGGAACACTGAAGCTTTCTTT.

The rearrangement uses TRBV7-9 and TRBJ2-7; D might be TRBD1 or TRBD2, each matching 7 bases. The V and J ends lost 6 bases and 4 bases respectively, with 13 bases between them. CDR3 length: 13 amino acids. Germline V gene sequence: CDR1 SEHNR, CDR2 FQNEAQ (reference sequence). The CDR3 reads CASRPRGGYEQYF. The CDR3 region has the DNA TGTGCCAGCAGACCCAGGGGGGGGTACGAGCAGTACTTC.

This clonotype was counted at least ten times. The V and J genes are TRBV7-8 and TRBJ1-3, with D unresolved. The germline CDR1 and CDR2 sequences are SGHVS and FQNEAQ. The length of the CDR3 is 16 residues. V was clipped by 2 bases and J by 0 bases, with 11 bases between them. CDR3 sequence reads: CASSLPRGSSGNTIYF. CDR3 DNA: TGTGCCAGCAGCTTACCCCGCGGCAGCTCTGGAAACACCATATATTTT.

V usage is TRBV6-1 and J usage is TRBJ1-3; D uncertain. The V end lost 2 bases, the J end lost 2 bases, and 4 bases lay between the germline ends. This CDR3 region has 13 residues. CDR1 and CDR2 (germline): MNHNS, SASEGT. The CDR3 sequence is CASSEPAGNTIYF. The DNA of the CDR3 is TGTGCCAGCAGTGAACCGGCTGGAAACACCATATATTTT.

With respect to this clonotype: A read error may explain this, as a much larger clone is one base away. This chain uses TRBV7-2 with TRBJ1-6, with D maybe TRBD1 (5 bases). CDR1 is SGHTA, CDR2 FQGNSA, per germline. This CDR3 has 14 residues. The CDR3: CASSFGDSNSPPHF. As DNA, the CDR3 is TGTGCCAGCAGCTTTGGTGACAGCAATTCACCCCCCCACTTT.

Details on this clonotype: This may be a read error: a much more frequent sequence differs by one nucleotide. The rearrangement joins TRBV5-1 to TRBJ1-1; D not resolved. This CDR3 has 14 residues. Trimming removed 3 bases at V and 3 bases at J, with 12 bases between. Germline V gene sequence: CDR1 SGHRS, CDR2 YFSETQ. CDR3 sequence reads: CASSSERWDTEAFF. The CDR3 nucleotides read TGCGCCAGCAGCTCGGAACGGTGGGACACTGAAGCTTTCTTT.

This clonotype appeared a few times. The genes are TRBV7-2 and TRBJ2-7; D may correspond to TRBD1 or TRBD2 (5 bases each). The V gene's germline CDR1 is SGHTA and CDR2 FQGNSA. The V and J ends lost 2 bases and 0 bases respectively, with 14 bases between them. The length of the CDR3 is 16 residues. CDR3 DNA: TGTGCCAGCAGCTTACTCTCTGCAGGGAGCTCCTACGAGCAGTACTTC. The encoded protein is CASSLLSAGSSYEQYF.

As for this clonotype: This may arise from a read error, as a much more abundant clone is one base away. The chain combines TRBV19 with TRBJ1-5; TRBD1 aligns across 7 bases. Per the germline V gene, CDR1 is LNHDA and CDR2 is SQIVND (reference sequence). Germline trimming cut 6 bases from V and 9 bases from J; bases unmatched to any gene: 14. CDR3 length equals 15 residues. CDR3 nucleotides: TGTGCCAGTAGCATCGACAGGGCGTACGGTAGGCCCCAGCATTTT. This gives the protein CASSIDRAYGRPQHF.

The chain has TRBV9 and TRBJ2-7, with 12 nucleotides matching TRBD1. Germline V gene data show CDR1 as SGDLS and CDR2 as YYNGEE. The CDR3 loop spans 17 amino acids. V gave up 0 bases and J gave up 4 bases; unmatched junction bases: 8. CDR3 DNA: TGTGCCAGCAGCGTAGAGGGACAGGGGGCTTCGTTGTACGAGCAGTACTTC. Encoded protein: CASSVEGQGASLYEQYF.

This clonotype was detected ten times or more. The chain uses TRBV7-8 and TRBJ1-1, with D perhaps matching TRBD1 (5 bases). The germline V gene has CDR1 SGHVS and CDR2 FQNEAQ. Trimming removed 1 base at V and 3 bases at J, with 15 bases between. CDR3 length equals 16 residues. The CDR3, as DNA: TGTGCCAGCAGCTTAGTATCAGGACATCCACACACTGAAGCTTTCTTT. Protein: CASSLVSGHPHTEAFF.

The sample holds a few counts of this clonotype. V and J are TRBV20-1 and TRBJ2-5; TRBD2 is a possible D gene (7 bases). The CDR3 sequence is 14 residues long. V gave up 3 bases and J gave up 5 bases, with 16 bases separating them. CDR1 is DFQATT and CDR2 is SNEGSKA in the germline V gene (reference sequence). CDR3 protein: CSARRGGVRETQYF. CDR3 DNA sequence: TGCAGTGCTAGGAGGGGGGGGGTCAGGGAGACCCAGTACTTC.

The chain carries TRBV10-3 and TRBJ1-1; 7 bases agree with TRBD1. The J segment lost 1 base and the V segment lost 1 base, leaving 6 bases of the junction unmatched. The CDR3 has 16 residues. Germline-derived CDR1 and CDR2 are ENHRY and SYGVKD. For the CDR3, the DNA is TGTGCCATCAGTGAGTGGGCAGGGGGTCGGAACACTGAAGCTTTCTTT. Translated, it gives CAISEWAGGRNTEAFF.

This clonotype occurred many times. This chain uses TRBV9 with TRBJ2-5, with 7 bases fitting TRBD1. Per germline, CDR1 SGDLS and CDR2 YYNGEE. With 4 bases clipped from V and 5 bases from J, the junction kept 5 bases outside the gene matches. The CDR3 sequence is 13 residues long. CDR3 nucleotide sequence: TGTGCCAGCAGCACCGACAGGGTTGAGACCCAGTACTTC. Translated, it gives CASSTDRVETQYF. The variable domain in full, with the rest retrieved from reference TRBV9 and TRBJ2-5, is DSGVTQTPKHLITATGQRVTLRCSPRSGDLSVYWYQQSLDQGLQFLIQYYNGEERAKGNILERFSAQQFPDLHSELNLSSLELGDSALYFCASSTDRVETQYFGPGTRLLVL.

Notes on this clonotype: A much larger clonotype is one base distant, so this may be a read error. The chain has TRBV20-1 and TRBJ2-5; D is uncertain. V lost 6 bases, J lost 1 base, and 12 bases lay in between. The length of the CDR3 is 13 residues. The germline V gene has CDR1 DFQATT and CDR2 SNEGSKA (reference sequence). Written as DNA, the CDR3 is TGCAGTGCCACCGACGGGTTCCAAGAGACCCAGTACTTC. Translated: CSATDGFQETQYF.

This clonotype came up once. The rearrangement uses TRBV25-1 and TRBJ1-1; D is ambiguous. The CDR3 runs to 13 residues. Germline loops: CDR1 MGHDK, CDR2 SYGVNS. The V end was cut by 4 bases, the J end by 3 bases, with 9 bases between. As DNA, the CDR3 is TGTGCCAGCAGTGTTGCGGAAGACACTGAAGCTTTCTTT. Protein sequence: CASSVAEDTEAFF. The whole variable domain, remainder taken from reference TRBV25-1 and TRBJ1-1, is EADIYQTPRYLVIGTGKKITLECSQTMGHDKMYWYQQDPGMELHLIHYSYGVNSTEKGDLSSESTVSRIRTEHFPLTLESARPSHTSQYLCASSVAEDTEAFFGQGTRLTVV.

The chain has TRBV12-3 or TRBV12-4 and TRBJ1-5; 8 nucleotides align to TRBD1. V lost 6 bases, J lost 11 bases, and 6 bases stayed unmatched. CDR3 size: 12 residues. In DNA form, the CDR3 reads TGTGCCAGCAGAACACCGGGACAGGCCCAGCATTTT. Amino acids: CASRTPGQAQHF.

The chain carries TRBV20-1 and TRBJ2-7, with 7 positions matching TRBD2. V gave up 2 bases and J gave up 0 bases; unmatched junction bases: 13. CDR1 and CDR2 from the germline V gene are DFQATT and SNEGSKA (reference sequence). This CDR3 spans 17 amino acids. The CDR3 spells CSARHLMGGGSSYEQYF. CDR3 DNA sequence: TGCAGTGCTAGACACCTCATGGGGGGGGGAAGCTCCTACGAGCAGTACTTC.

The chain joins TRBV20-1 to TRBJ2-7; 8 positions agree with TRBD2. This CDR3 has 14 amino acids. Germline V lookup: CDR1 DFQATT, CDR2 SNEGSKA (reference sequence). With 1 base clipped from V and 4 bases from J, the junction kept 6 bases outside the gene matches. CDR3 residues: CSARAQTGGYEQYF. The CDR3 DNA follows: TGCAGTGCTAGAGCCCAAACGGGGGGGTACGAGCAGTACTTC.

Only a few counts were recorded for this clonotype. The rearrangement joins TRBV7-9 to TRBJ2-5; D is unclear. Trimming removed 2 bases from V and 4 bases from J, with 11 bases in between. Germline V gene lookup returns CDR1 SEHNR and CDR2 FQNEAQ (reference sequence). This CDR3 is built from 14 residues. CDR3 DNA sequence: TGTGCCAGCAGCTTACCCCTCTCCGGAGAGACCCAGTACTTC. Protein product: CASSLPLSGETQYF. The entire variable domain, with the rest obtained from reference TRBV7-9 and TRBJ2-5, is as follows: DTGVSQNPRHKITKRGQNVTFRCDPISEHNRLYWYRQTLGQGPEFLTYFQNEAQLEKSRLLSDRFSAERPKGSFSTLEIQRTEQGDSAMYLCASSLPLSGETQYFGPGTRLLVL.

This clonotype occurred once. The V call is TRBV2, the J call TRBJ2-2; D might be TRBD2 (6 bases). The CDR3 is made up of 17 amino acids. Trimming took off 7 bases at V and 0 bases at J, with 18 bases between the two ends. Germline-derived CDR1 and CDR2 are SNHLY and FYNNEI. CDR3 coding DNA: TGTGCCAGCACCATTGCCCCGGGCGGGGCGAACACCGGGGAGCTGTTTTTT. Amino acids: CASTIAPGGANTGELFF.